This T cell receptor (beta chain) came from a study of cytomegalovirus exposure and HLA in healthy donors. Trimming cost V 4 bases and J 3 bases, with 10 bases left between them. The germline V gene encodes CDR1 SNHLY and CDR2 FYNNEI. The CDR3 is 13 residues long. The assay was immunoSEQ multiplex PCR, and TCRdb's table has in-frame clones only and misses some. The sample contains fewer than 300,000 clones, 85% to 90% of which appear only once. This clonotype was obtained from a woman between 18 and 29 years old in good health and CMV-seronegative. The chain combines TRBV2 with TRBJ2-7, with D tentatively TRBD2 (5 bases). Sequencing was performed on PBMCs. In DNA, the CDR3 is TGTGCCAGCAGTGTTGGACGGGACTACGAGCAGTACTTC. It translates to CASSVGRDYEQYF.